This T cell receptor beta chain emerged from a study of technical replicates of blood from a few donors. Germline V gene lookup returns CDR1 SGHTA and CDR2 FQGNSA. The V and J ends lost 1 base and 4 bases respectively, with 11 bases between them. The CDR3 is 15 amino acids. Assay used: immunoSEQ multiplex PCR; TCRdb lists only in-frame clones, some missing. The sample contains tens of thousands of clones, around 86% of which appear only once. The sequenced sample was PBMCs. The chain couples TRBV7-2 to TRBJ1-5, with D maybe TRBD1 (6 bases). This clonotype originated in a human donor in good health. Some clones in this sample may be carry-over from other donors' samples. In DNA, the CDR3 is TGTGCCAGCAGCTTAGTTTTACAGGGTAATCAGCCCCAGCATTTT. It specifies CASSLVLQGNQPQHF.